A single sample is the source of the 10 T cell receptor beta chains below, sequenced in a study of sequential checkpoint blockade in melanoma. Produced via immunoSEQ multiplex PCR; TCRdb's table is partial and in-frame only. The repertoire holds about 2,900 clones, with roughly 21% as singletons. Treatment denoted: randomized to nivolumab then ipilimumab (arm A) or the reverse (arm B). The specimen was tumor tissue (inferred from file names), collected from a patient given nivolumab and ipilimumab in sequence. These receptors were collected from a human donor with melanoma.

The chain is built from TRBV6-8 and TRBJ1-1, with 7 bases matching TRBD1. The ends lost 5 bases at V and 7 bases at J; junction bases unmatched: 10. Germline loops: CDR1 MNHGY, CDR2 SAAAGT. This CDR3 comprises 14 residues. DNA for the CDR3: TGTGCCAGCAGTGGCTCGGGACAGAGTAATGAAGCTTTCTTT. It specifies CASSGSGQSNEAFF.

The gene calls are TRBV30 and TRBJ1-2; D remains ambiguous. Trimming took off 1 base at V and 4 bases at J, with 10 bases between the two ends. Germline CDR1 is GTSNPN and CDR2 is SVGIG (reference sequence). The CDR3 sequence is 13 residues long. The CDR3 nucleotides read TGTGCCTGGAGTGGCCAGGACGTCTATGGCTACACCTTC. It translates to CAWSGQDVYGYTF.

The CDR3: CASRGPRVSQPQHF. The CDR3 bases are TGTGCCAGTAGGGGACCGCGCGTGAGTCAGCCCCAGCATTTT. The rearrangement joins TRBV19 to TRBJ1-5; maybe TRBD1 (5 bases). The length of the CDR3 is 14 residues. Trimming took off 6 bases at V and 6 bases at J, with 15 bases between the two ends. Germline CDR1 and CDR2: LNHDA and SQIVND (reference sequence). The whole variable domain, remainder taken from reference TRBV19 and TRBJ1-5, is DGGITQSPKYLFRKEGQNVTLSCEQNLNHDAMYWYRQDPGQGLRLIYYSQIVNDFQKGDIAEGYSVSREKKESFPLTVTSAQKNPTAFYLCASRGPRVSQPQHFGDGTRLSIL.

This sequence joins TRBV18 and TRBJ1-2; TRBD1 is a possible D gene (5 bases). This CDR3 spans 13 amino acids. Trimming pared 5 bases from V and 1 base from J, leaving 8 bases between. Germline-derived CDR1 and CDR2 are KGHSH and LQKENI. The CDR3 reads CASSKGVNYGYTF. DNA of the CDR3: TGTGCCAGCTCAAAAGGGGTTAACTATGGCTACACCTTC.

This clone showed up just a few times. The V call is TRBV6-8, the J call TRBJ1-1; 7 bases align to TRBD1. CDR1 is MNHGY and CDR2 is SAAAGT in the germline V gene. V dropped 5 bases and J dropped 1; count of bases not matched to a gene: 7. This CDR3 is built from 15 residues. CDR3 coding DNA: TGTGCCAGCAGTCCTGACAGGGCGGAGAACACTGAAGCTTTCTTT. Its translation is CASSPDRAENTEAFF.

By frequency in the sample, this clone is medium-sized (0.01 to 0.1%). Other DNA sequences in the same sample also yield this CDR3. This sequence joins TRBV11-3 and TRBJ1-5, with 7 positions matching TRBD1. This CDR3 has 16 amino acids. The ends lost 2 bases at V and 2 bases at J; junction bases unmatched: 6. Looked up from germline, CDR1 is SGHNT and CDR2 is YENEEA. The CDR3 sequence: CASSLQGGSGNQPQHF. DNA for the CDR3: TGTGCCAGCAGCTTACAGGGGGGAAGTGGCAATCAGCCCCAGCATTTT.

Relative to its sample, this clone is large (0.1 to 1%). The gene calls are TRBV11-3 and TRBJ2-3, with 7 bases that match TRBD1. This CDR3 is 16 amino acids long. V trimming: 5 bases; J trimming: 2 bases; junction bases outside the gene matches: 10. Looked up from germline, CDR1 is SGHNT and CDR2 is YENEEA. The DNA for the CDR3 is TGTGCCAGCAGCCATAGACAGGGCGGTTCCACAGATACGCAGTATTTT. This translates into CASSHRQGGSTDTQYF.

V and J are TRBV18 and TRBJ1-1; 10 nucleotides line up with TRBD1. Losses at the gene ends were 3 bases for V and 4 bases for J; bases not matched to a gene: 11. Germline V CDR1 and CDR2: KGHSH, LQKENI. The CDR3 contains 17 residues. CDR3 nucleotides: TGTGCCAGCTCACCTTTGGGACAGGGGACCTTCGGCACTGAAGCTTTCTTT. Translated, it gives CASSPLGQGTFGTEAFF.

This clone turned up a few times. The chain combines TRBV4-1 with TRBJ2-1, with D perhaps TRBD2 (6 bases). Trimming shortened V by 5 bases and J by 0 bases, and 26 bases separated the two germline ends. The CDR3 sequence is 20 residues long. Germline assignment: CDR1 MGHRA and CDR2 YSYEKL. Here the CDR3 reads CASSYLHSRVGGPSYNEQFF. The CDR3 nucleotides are TGCGCCAGCAGCTACCTCCACTCGCGGGTCGGGGGACCCTCCTACAATGAGCAGTTCTTC.

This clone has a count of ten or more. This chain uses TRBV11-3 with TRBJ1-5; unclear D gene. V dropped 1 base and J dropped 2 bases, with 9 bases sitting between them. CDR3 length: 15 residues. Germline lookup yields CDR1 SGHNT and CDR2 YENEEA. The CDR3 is CASSLVAGRNQPQHF. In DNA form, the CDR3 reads TGTGCCAGCAGCTTAGTGGCAGGACGCAATCAGCCCCAGCATTTT.